This T cell receptor beta chain was identified in a study of OX40 agonist ivuxolimab in advanced cancers. Study-wide results and limits: CD4+ T cells averaged fewer expanded clones than CD8+ T cells.

Note on this clone: The antigen remains unidentified.

Germline CDR1 and CDR2: SEHNR and FQNEAQ (reference sequence). V was clipped by 4 bases and J by 4 bases; unmatched bases: 5. The CDR3 sequence is 15 residues long. Profiling relied on immunoSEQ multiplex PCR, and the TCRdb table lists in-frame clones only, not all of them. The data contain around 38,000 clones, around 92% of them singletons. The sequence derives from an adult with an advanced solid tumor such as melanoma, head and neck, liver or kidney cancer. This specimen was CD4+ or CD8+ T cells sorted from blood, taken in a trial of the OX40 agonist ivuxolimab. V is TRBV7-9 and J is TRBJ2-3; 10 bases map to TRBD2. The DNA of the CDR3 is TGTGCCAGCAGCTCTCTAGCGGGAGCGGCAGATACGCAGTATTTT. Translation gives CASSSLAGAADTQYF.